This T cell receptor (beta chain) was documented in a study of CD8+ T cells in alopecia areata. Following RNA extraction, reverse transcription yielded cDNA that acted as the sequencing template. TCRdb's table, derived via immunoSEQ multiplex PCR, lists solely in-frame clones and lacks some. The sample includes over 150,000 clones, roughly 50% of them seen just once. After removal of 4 bases from V and 5 bases from J, the junction contained 4 bases not matched to a gene. The CDR3 is made up of 13 amino acids. From germline, CDR1 is GTSNPN and CDR2 SVGIG (reference sequence). Regarding treatment: oral pan-JAK inhibitor, 5-10 mg twice daily. This clone was seen more than once but under ten times.

The clonotype originates from a human donor with alopecia areata. The rearrangement uses TRBV30 and TRBJ2-1, with 8 bases aligning to TRBD1. Sequencing was performed on CD8+ T cells sorted from blood, taken at week 24, from a patient treated with tofacitinib. The CDR3 sequence: CAWTGTGNNEQFF. CDR3 DNA sequence: TGTGCCTGGACCGGGACAGGTAACAATGAGCAGTTCTTC.